This TCR beta chain was recovered during a study of blood T cell repertoires in COVID-19. In the study overall: COVID-19 samples from acute and convalescent phases originated in the United States, Italy and Spain. In each case, the material was cDNA or gDNA derived from T cells, B-cell-depleted T cells, or PBMCs.

Per the original methods: Amplification from reference gene primers served as the basis for estimated nucleated cell counts. Sequencing was performed with immunoSEQ multiplex PCR; in TCRdb, only in-frame clones are kept and a portion is missing. Clonal size and the V and J genes are those of that table, whereas D and trimming came from the DNA. The table has roughly 220,000 clones, roughly four fifths seen once. The CDR3 spans 14 residues. Germline V CDR1 and CDR2: KGHSH, LQKENI. The J segment lost 12 bases and the V segment lost 3 bases, leaving 10 bases of the junction unmatched. Among Cohort 3 donors, those recovered had two negative PCRs, clearance, or symptom resolution.

Sample: PBMCs or T cells enriched from blood (not recorded which). The J gene is TRBJ2-1, the V gene TRBV18; 8 nucleotides match TRBD2. The source of this sequence is a man in his forties who had recovered from COVID-19. The CDR3 sequence: CASSPAGTRDLQFF. DNA for the CDR3: TGTGCCAGCTCACCGGCCGGGACTAGGGACTTGCAGTTCTTC.